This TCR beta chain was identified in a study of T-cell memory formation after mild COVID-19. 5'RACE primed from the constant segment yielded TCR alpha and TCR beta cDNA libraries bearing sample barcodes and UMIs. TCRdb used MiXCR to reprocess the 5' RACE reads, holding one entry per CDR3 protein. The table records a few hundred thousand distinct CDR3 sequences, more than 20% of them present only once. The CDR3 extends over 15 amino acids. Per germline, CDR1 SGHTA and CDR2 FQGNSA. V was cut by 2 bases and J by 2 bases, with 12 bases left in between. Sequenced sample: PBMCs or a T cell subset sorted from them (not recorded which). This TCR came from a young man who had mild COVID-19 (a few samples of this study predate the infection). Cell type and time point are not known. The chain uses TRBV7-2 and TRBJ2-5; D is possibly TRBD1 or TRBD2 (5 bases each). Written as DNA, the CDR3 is TGTGCCAGCAGCTTAAGGGGACGGGCTCAAGAGACCCAGTACTTC. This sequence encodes CASSLRGRAQETQYF. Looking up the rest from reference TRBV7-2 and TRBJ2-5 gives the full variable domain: GAGVSQSPSNKVTEKGKDVELRCDPISGHTALYWYRQSLGQGLEFLIYFQGNSAPDKSGLPSDRFSAERTGGSVSTLTIQRTQQEDSAVYLCASSLRGRAQETQYFGPGTRLLVL.